The rows below give T cell receptor beta chains drawn from one sample of a study of radiotherapy plus CTLA-4 blockade in lung cancer. This table comes from immunoSEQ multiplex PCR, and its TCRdb copy is limited to in-frame clones, with some not included. The sample records 24,000 or so clones, approximately 73% being singletons. Sequences were derived from peripheral blood, sampled from a patient treated with radiotherapy plus ipilimumab. These receptors originate from a human donor with non-small cell lung cancer who had stable disease on radiotherapy plus ipilimumab. Each CDR3 is given with its conserved first and last residue. D genes are given only for firm matches. Size is stated for part of the rows, as once, few or many counts, or as a class when the clone is expanded.

v_gene,j_gene,d_gene,abundance,CDR3aa,CDR3nt
TRBV5-1,TRBJ1-1,.,.,CASSLAGANTEAFF,TGCGCCAGCAGCTTGGCCGGGGCCAACACTGAAGCTTTCTTT
TRBV29-1,TRBJ2-3,TRBD2,few,CSAMGLAGDTQYF,TGCAGCGCCATGGGACTAGCGGGAGATACGCAGTATTTT
TRBV14,TRBJ2-7,TRBD1,.,CASSQDHYFFETGGYEQYF,TGTGCCAGCAGCCAAGATCATTATTTTTTCGAGACAGGGGGCTACGAGCAGTACTTC
TRBV7-2,TRBJ2-3,.,.,CASSAAGISTDTQYF,TGTGCCAGCAGCGCCGCAGGAATTTCTACAGATACGCAGTATTTT
TRBV6-6,TRBJ2-7,.,.,CASSYERAYEQYF,TGTGCCAGCAGTTACGAGAGGGCCTACGAGCAGTACTTC
TRBV29-1,TRBJ2-5,.,few,CSVGAGGQETQYF,TGCAGCGTTGGGGCAGGGGGGCAAGAGACCCAGTACTTC
TRBV6-4,TRBJ2-1,TRBD2,.,CASSDSEERLAGDSYNEQFF,TGTGCCAGCAGTGACTCCGAGGAGAGGCTAGCGGGAGACTCCTACAATGAGCAGTTCTTC
TRBV27,TRBJ2-7,TRBD2,.,CASSPSGRGFEQYF,TGTGCCAGCAGTCCGAGCGGGAGGGGATTTGAGCAGTACTTC
TRBV4-3,TRBJ2-1,.,.,CASSQDHRWEREQFF,TGCGCCAGCAGCCAAGATCATAGGTGGGAAAGGGAGCAGTTCTTC
TRBV30,TRBJ2-3,TRBD1,.,CAWSPGQGRITDTQYF,TGTGCCTGGAGCCCCGGACAGGGGCGAATCACAGATACGCAGTATTTT
TRBV7-9,TRBJ1-5,.,once,CASSLGQFRGKGDQPQHF,TGTGCCAGCAGCTTAGGGCAGTTTAGGGGAAAAGGTGATCAGCCCCAGCATTTT
TRBV6-6,TRBJ1-1,.,.,CASSLDTEAFF,TGTGCCAGCAGTCTGGACACTGAAGCTTTCTTT
TRBV5-5,TRBJ1-2,.,.,CASSQRVGYGYTF,TGTGCCAGCAGCCAGAGGGTGGGCTATGGCTACACCTTC
TRBV6-5,TRBJ2-7,.,.,CASSYSVRLPYEQYF,TGTGCCAGCAGTTACTCTGTTCGCCTACCCTACGAGCAGTACTTC
TRBV5-1,TRBJ2-5,.,.,CASSSTAPQETQYF,TGCGCCAGCAGCTCGACAGCGCCGCAAGAGACCCAGTACTTC
TRBV6-1,TRBJ1-5,TRBD1,.,CASSGQGYSNQPQHF,TGTGCCAGCAGTGGACAGGGATATAGCAATCAGCCCCAGCATTTT
TRBV10-1,TRBJ2-3,TRBD2,.,CASSESTSGRTDTQYF,TGCGCCAGCAGTGAGTCGACTAGCGGGAGAACAGATACGCAGTATTTT
TRBV7-9,TRBJ1-2,.,.,CASSHNNPALSGYTF,TGTGCCAGCAGCCACAATAATCCGGCCCTGAGTGGCTACACCTTC
TRBV7-2,TRBJ2-5,.,.,CASSLTETQYF,TGTGCCAGCAGCCTAACAGAGACCCAGTACTTC
TRBV28,TRBJ1-4,TRBD1,few,CASSHYRGGVTNEKLFF,TGTGCCAGCAGTCACTACAGGGGAGGGGTAACTAATGAAAAACTGTTTTTT
TRBV4-2,TRBJ2-1,.,.,CASSPHRYNEQFF,TGTGCCAGCAGCCCTCATCGATACAATGAGCAGTTCTTC
TRBV18,TRBJ2-7,.,.,CASSLKQGYEQYF,TGTGCCAGCTCGCTGAAACAGGGATACGAGCAATACTTC
TRBV27,TRBJ2-5,.,.,CASIPPWETQYF,TGTGCCAGCATTCCACCGTGGGAGACCCAGTACTTC
TRBV4-1,TRBJ2-5,TRBD1,.,CASSQAMTGDGETQYF,TGCGCCAGCAGCCAAGCCATGACAGGGGATGGGGAGACCCAGTACTTC
TRBV27,TRBJ2-7,.,.,CASRSGRAPYEQYF,TGTGCCAGCCGATCTGGGCGGGCCCCCTACGAGCAGTACTTC
TRBV7-2,TRBJ2-5,.,.,CASSSQRGETQYF,TGTGCCAGCAGCTCCCAAAGGGGGGAGACCCAGTACTTC
TRBV11-2,TRBJ1-1,.,.,CASSLERQITEAFF,TGTGCCAGCAGCTTAGAGCGACAGATCACTGAAGCTTTCTTT
TRBV7-2,TRBJ1-5,.,.,CASSPQGLGDQPQHF,TGTGCCAGCAGCCCGCAGGGGTTAGGAGATCAGCCCCAGCATTTT
TRBV19,TRBJ2-2,.,large,CASRVRGGELFF,TGTGCCAGTAGGGTCCGGGGCGGGGAGCTGTTTTTT
TRBV2,TRBJ2-4,.,.,CASTPHRENIQYF,TGTGCCAGCACCCCCCACAGGGAAAACATTCAGTACTTC
TRBV7-3,TRBJ2-5,.,once,CASSSRPLGTQYF,TGTGCCAGCAGCTCCCGTCCTTTAGGGACCCAGTACTTC
TRBV11-2,TRBJ1-3,.,.,CASSHSPSPVSGNTIYF,TGTGCCAGCAGCCATTCCCCTTCTCCGGTGTCTGGAAACACCATATATTTT
TRBV6-6,TRBJ2-7,.,.,CASTAQGTTFSYEQYF,TGTGCCAGCACCGCACAGGGTACCACATTTTCCTACGAGCAGTACTTC